The rows below give T cell receptor beta chains drawn from one sample of a study of cytomegalovirus exposure and HLA in healthy donors. TCRdb's table, derived via immunoSEQ multiplex PCR, lists solely in-frame clones and lacks some. The sample records roughly 190,000 clones, around 75% being singletons. Sequencing input: PBMCs. These receptor sequences come from a female donor in good health and CMV-seronegative. Each CDR3 is given with its conserved first and last residue. A D gene is named only where the DNA matches it firmly. Where a row states a size, it is once, few, many or the class of an expanded clone; other rows omit it.

>TRBV7-3|16|TRBJ2-1|-|TRBD2
CASSLETSGSYNEQFF
TGTGCCAGCAGCTTAGAGACTAGCGGGAGCTACAATGAGCAGTTCTTC
>TRBV6-5|13|TRBJ2-1|-|-
CASSLGGGLRQFF
TGTGCCAGCAGTCTAGGGGGGGGGCTTAGGCAGTTCTTC
>TRBV7-8|15|TRBJ2-1|-|-
CASSRQGGPYNEQFF
TGTGCCAGCAGCCGTCAGGGTGGCCCCTACAATGAGCAGTTCTTC
>TRBV5-1|14|TRBJ2-3|-|-
CASSSLESTDTQYF
TGCGCCAGCAGCTCTTTAGAGAGCACAGATACGCAGTATTTT
>TRBV9|16|TRBJ1-1|-|TRBD1
CASSGGTGQGPLAAFF
TGTGCCAGCAGCGGTGGTACGGGACAGGGTCCGCTGGCGGCTTTCTTT
>TRBV2|13|TRBJ1-1|-|-
CASSEPSYTEAFF
TGTGCCAGCAGTGAACCAAGCTACACTGAAGCTTTCTTT
>TRBV6-5|13|TRBJ1-1|-|-
CASSPRLNTEAFF
TGTGCCAGTAGTCCTAGGTTGAACACTGAAGCTTTCTTT
>TRBV5-4|17|TRBJ1-6|-|-
CASSFSVRGSYNSPLHF
TGTGCCAGCAGCTTTAGTGTCAGGGGCTCCTATAATTCACCCCTCCACTTT
>TRBV6-1|14|TRBJ1-2|once|-
CASSASSLVGGYTF
TGTGCCAGCAGCGCCTCTTCGCTAGTTGGAGGCTACACCTTC
>TRBV25-1|13|TRBJ1-1|-|-
CASKGQLNTEAFF
TGTGCCAGCAAAGGACAACTGAACACTGAAGCTTTCTTT
>TRBV7-2|14|TRBJ2-5|-|-
CASSLEFLGGTQYF
TGTGCCAGCAGCTTAGAGTTCTTAGGGGGGACCCAGTACTTC
>TRBV27|14|TRBJ2-1|-|TRBD2
CASSLGGRINEQFF
TGTGCCAGCAGTCTTGGCGGGAGGATAAATGAGCAGTTCTTC
>TRBV6-4|15|TRBJ2-1|-|TRBD2
CASSARASGGYEQFF
TGTGCCAGCAGTGCACGGGCTAGCGGGGGCTATGAGCAGTTCTTC
>TRBV27|13|TRBJ2-7|-|-
CASSLGRRYEQYF
TGTGCCAGCAGTTTAGGCAGGCGATACGAGCAGTACTTC
>TRBV28|16|TRBJ2-2|-|TRBD1
CASSIQTLTGGGELFF
TGTGCCAGCAGTATACAGACGTTGACAGGGGGCGGGGAGCTGTTTTTT
>TRBV7-3|13|TRBJ2-7|-|TRBD2
CASSPGTSGEQYF
TGTGCCAGCAGCCCCGGGACTAGTGGAGAGCAGTACTTC
>TRBV7-2|17|TRBJ2-1|-|-
CASSSTPPTLNHNEQFF
TGTGCCAGCAGCTCAACCCCCCCCACTTTGAACCACAATGAGCAGTTCTTC
>TRBV2|14|TRBJ1-5|-|-
CASREGGAGQPQHF
TGTGCCAGCAGGGAGGGGGGGGCGGGTCAGCCCCAGCATTTT
>TRBV5-8|14|TRBJ1-5|few|-
CASSDLWGDQPQHF
TGTGCCAGCAGCGACCTGTGGGGGGATCAGCCCCAGCATTTT
>TRBV4-2|17|TRBJ2-7|-|TRBD2
CASSQETGTSGIYEQYF
TGTGCCAGCAGCCAAGAAACTGGGACTAGCGGCATCTACGAGCAGTACTTC
>TRBV11-2|13|TRBJ2-7|once|-
CASSSGQIYEQYF
TGTGCCAGCAGTTCAGGACAGATCTACGAGCAGTACTTC
>TRBV6-6|13|TRBJ2-7|-|TRBD1
CATTDRVWVEQYF
TGTGCCACGACCGACAGGGTCTGGGTCGAGCAGTACTTC
>TRBV5-1|15|TRBJ1-2|-|TRBD1
CASRLVPGQDHDRDF
TGCGCCAGCAGATTAGTCCCGGGACAGGATCACGACAGGGACTTC
>TRBV4-1|13|TRBJ2-7|-|TRBD1
CASGTGGSYEQYF
TGCGCCAGTGGGACAGGGGGCTCTTACGAGCAGTACTTC
>TRBV27|15|TRBJ1-1|-|TRBD1
CASSLSGTGATEAFF
TGTGCCAGCAGTTTATCGGGGACAGGGGCTACTGAAGCTTTCTTT
>TRBV7-3|19|TRBJ2-2|once|TRBD2
CASSPRPASGRAWDGELFF
TGTGCCAGCAGCCCACGCCCGGCTAGCGGGAGGGCCTGGGACGGGGAGCTGTTTTTT
>TRBV28|16|TRBJ2-7|-|TRBD1
CASRLSTGTGSYEQYF
TGTGCCAGCAGACTAAGTACCGGGACAGGAAGCTACGAGCAGTACTTC
>TRBV6-5|13|TRBJ1-2|few|-
CASSRTRDYGYTF
TGTGCCAGCAGTCGCACCAGGGACTATGGCTACACCTTC
>TRBV28|13|TRBJ1-2|-|-
CASTHTGGYGYTF
TGTGCCAGCACCCATACTGGGGGGTATGGCTACACCTTC
>TRBV5-4|17|TRBJ2-2|-|TRBD1
CASSGIQGRGNTGELFF
TGTGCCAGCAGCGGAATACAGGGGAGAGGGAACACCGGGGAGCTGTTTTTT
>TRBV11-2|18|TRBJ2-7|-|TRBD2
CASSLTSGGSSSSYEQYF
TGTGCCAGCAGCTTAACTAGCGGGGGGTCCTCTAGCTCCTACGAGCAGTACTTC
>TRBV19|15|TRBJ2-1|-|-
CASTRDFVSYNEQFF
TGTGCCAGTACCCGGGACTTCGTCTCCTACAATGAGCAGTTCTTC
>TRBV9|15|TRBJ2-6|once|-
CASSFGEAGANVLTF
TGTGCCAGCAGCTTCGGGGAGGCTGGGGCCAACGTCCTGACTTTC
>TRBV30|13|TRBJ1-4|-|TRBD1
CVWGGQGGEKLFF
TGTGTCTGGGGAGGACAGGGAGGTGAAAAACTGTTTTTT
>TRBV7-6|14|TRBJ2-7|-|TRBD1
CASSFRDRGYEQYF
TGTGCCAGCAGCTTCCGGGACAGGGGTTACGAGCAGTACTTC
>TRBV6-6|14|TRBJ2-1|-|TRBD2
CASSYGASGDEQFF
TGTGCCAGCAGTTACGGGGCTAGCGGCGATGAGCAGTTCTTC
>TRBV14|15|TRBJ1-1|-|-
CASSQATTGYTEAFF
TGTGCCAGCAGCCAAGCAACTACAGGGTACACTGAAGCTTTCTTT
>TRBV15|17|TRBJ2-3|-|-
CATSRDRGSFLSYTQYF
TGTGCCACCAGCAGAGATCGCGGTAGTTTTTTAAGTTATACGCAGTATTTT
>TRBV5-6|16|TRBJ1-4|few|-
CASSLLEDSFYGKLFF
TGTGCCAGCAGCTTGCTCGAGGACAGCTTTTATGGAAAACTGTTTTTT
>TRBV6-1|13|TRBJ2-7|-|-
CVSWGTPYYEQYF
TGTGTCAGTTGGGGGACTCCATACTACGAGCAGTACTTC
>TRBV28|19|TRBJ2-7|-|TRBD2
CASSFSAASGTFSSYEQYF
TGTGCCAGCAGTTTCTCCGCGGCTAGCGGGACCTTTAGCTCCTACGAGCAGTACTTC
>TRBV19|16|TRBJ1-5|-|-
CASSIRRGGSNQPQHF
TGTGCCAGTAGTATTCGACGGGGAGGGAGCAATCAGCCCCAGCATTTT
>TRBV10-3|20|TRBJ2-1|-|TRBD2
CAISESTLAGVRSSYNEQFF
TGTGCCATCAGTGAGTCGACCCTAGCGGGAGTGCGAAGCTCCTACAATGAGCAGTTCTTC
>TRBV5-1|18|TRBJ1-5|-|-
CASSLIAGRNSSNQPQHF
TGCGCCAGCAGCTTGATCGCAGGAAGGAACTCTAGCAATCAGCCCCAGCATTTT
>TRBV11-3|17|TRBJ2-1|-|TRBD2
CASSPGTSGGSYNEQFF
TGTGCCAGCAGCCCCGGGACTAGCGGGGGTTCCTACAATGAGCAGTTCTTC
>TRBV11-1|13|TRBJ2-2|few|-
CASMVGRTGELFF
TGTGCCAGCATGGTAGGCAGGACCGGGGAGCTGTTTTTT
>TRBV6-6|16|TRBJ1-1|-|TRBD1
CASSSGTGRIDTEAFF
TGTGCCAGCAGCTCCGGGACAGGAAGAATTGACACTGAAGCTTTCTTT
>TRBV2|14|TRBJ2-5|few|-
CASSEMGHQETQYF
TGTGCCAGCAGTGAAATGGGCCACCAAGAGACCCAGTACTTC
>TRBV12-5|14|TRBJ1-1|-|-
CATYQGIMNTEAFF
TGTGCTACCTATCAGGGTATTATGAACACTGAAGCTTTCTTT
>TRBV6-1|13|TRBJ2-7|-|TRBD2
CASGLAETYEQYF
TGTGCCAGTGGGCTAGCGGAGACCTACGAGCAGTACTTC
>TRBV23-1|14|TRBJ2-7|-|-
CASSPWGGGYEQYF
TGCGCCAGCAGTCCCTGGGGGGGCGGGTACGAGCAGTACTTC
>TRBV5-1|14|TRBJ2-7|-|-
CASSFWDTKSEQYF
TGCGCCAGCAGCTTCTGGGACACTAAGTCTGAGCAGTACTTC
>TRBV5-4|16|TRBJ2-1|-|TRBD2
CASSTSRSSGVNEQFF
TGTGCCAGCAGCACATCCCGGTCTAGCGGGGTGAATGAGCAGTTCTTC
>TRBV30|13|TRBJ1-1|-|-
CACNGQLDTEAFF
TGTGCCTGCAACGGACAGCTTGACACTGAAGCTTTCTTT
>TRBV7-2|14|TRBJ2-5|-|TRBD1
CASSARQGQGTQYF
TGTGCCAGCAGCGCTAGACAGGGCCAGGGGACCCAGTACTTC
>TRBV5-1|14|TRBJ2-4|-|TRBD1
CASSWGQTKNIQYF
TGCGCCAGCAGCTGGGGACAGACCAAAAACATTCAGTACTTC
>TRBV2|14|TRBJ2-5|few|TRBD1
CASRLTGGSETQYF
TGTGCCAGCAGGCTTACAGGGGGCTCGGAGACCCAGTACTTC
>TRBV7-9|14|TRBJ1-4|-|TRBD1
CASSRGQGEEKLFF
TGTGCCAGCAGCCGGGGACAGGGCGAAGAAAAACTGTTTTTT
>TRBV5-6|13|TRBJ1-1|few|-
CASSPHRVSEAFF
TGTGCCAGCAGCCCACACAGGGTCTCTGAAGCTTTCTTT